One and the same sample provided the 27 T cell receptor beta chains below, sequenced in a study of T-cell reconstitution after alpha-beta-depleted transplantation in children (dated by TCRdb to 2016 to 2018). What this sample's treatment or condition label stands for: allogeneic hematopoietic cell transplantation with graft depleted of TCRalphabeta T cells and CD19 B cells. The library was generated by PCR. Sequencing used an Illumina HiSeq 2500. To normalize quantification of the TCRbeta repertoire, the TCR libraries were built with molecular barcoding that relied on unique molecular identifiers. TCRdb reworked the public reads: Q25 trimming with fastp, MiXCR clone assembly, productive beta chains retained. Rows are unified per CDR3 protein, each entry keeping the most common DNA and genes. This sample has some 140,000 distinct CDR3 sequences in its table, and about 9.5% of those were observed once. The top ten clonotypes cover around 24% of the sample.

The sequenced sample was PBMCs, mostly from graft donor cells, obtained 180 days after TCRalphabeta/CD19-depleted stem cell transplant. The receptors derive from a girl less than two years old who had a stem cell transplant for combined immunodeficiency, so the T cells may come from the graft donor.

Many counts were recorded for this clonotype. V gene TRBV9 combines with J gene TRBJ2-7, with TRBD1 identical over 7 bases. There are 16 residues in the CDR3. CDR1 is SGDLS and CDR2 is YYNGEE in the germline V gene. J was trimmed by 4 bases and V by 0 bases; bases with no gene match: 10. The CDR3 protein is CASSVERGQPLYEQYF. CDR3 coding DNA: TGTGCCAGCAGCGTAGAAAGGGGACAGCCCCTTTACGAGCAGTACTTC.

This clonotype was observed a handful of times. CDR3 sequence (DNA): TGTGCCAGCAGCCCATGGGCGCGGGGGGGCCTGGATACGCAGTATTTT. Translating it yields CASSPWARGGLDTQYF. The V call is TRBV7-9, the J call TRBJ2-3; 9 nucleotides align to TRBD2. Looked up from germline, CDR1 is SEHNR and CDR2 is FQNEAQ (reference sequence). CDR3 length: 16 amino acids. With V trimmed by 5 bases and J by 6 bases, 12 bases remained unmatched.

This clonotype was recorded at least ten times. The CDR3 coding sequence is TGTGCCAGCAGTTCTGTTGCAGGCCTCCTGGAGACCCAGTACTTC. Translating gives CASSSVAGLLETQYF. The chain carries TRBV12-3 or TRBV12-4 and TRBJ2-5; D remains ambiguous. This CDR3 region has 15 residues. V was cut by 4 bases and J by 5 bases, with 17 bases left in between.

The J gene is TRBJ1-1, the V gene TRBV7-3; possibly TRBD1 for D (5 bases). This CDR3 has 14 residues. V was pared by 6 bases and J by 3 bases, with 14 bases between. Germline assignment: CDR1 SGHTA and CDR2 FQGTGA. CDR3 in amino acids: CASRLGGGDTEAFF. DNA of the CDR3: TGTGCCAGCAGGCTGGGGGGGGGGGACACTGAAGCTTTCTTT.

Ten or more counts support this clonotype. V is TRBV7-2 and J is TRBJ2-7; 8 bases agree with TRBD1. The CDR3 extends over 13 amino acids. With 5 bases clipped from V and 3 bases from J, the junction kept 3 bases outside the gene matches. Germline lookup yields CDR1 SGHTA and CDR2 FQGNSA. In nucleotides, the CDR3 is TGTGCCAGCAGCCGTGACAGGGGCTACGAGCAGTACTTC. Translated, it gives CASSRDRGYEQYF.

This clonotype was picked up many times. The CDR3 protein is CASSYRDDEQFF. As DNA, the CDR3 is TGTGCCAGCAGTTACCGGGACGATGAGCAGTTCTTC. The chain is built from TRBV6-6 and TRBJ2-1, with D perhaps assigned TRBD1 or TRBD2 (5 bases each). V was clipped by 2 bases and J by 8 bases, with 7 bases between them. The CDR3 length is 12 residues. Germline CDR1 is MNHNY and CDR2 is SVGAGI (reference sequence).

The chain combines TRBV11-3 with TRBJ2-1, with 11 positions matching TRBD1. The CDR3 covers 16 residues. Germline V gene sequence: CDR1 SGHNT, CDR2 YENEEA. V lost 0 bases and J lost 4; bases outside the gene matches: 2. DNA for the CDR3: TGTGCCAGCAGCTTAGAAGGGACAGGGGGGTACAATGAGCAGTTCTTC. Translated, it gives CASSLEGTGGYNEQFF. The full variable domain, rest sourced from reference TRBV11-3 and TRBJ2-1, is EAGVVQSPRYKIIEKKQPVAFWCNPISGHNTLYWYLQNLGQGPELLIRYENEEAVDDSQLPKDRFSAERLKGVDSTLKIQPAELGDSAVYLCASSLEGTGGYNEQFFGPGTRLTVL.

The sample holds a few counts of this clonotype. The chain uses TRBV29-1 and TRBJ2-1; tentatively, D is TRBD2 (5 bases). Trimming stripped 5 bases from V and 7 bases from J, with 12 bases between. This CDR3 contains 12 residues. Germline lookup yields CDR1 SQVTM and CDR2 ANQGSEA. The CDR3 coding sequence is TGCAGCGTTAAGCCTCCGGGGAATGAGCAGTTCTTC. Protein sequence: CSVKPPGNEQFF.

This clonotype was counted only a few times. V is TRBV5-1 and J is TRBJ2-3; D is perhaps TRBD1 (6 bases). The germline V gene encodes CDR1 SGHRS and CDR2 YFSETQ. Deletions cut 4 bases from V and 2 bases from J, with 11 bases between. The CDR3 has 14 residues. The CDR3 region has the DNA TGCGCCAGCAGCAAACAGGGATACACAGATACGCAGTATTTT. Encoded protein: CASSKQGYTDTQYF.

This clonotype was recorded many times. The genes are TRBV7-8 and TRBJ1-1; the D gene is possibly TRBD1 (5 bases). V lost 4 bases to trimming and J lost 6 bases, with 9 bases between them. This CDR3 has 12 residues. In germline, CDR1 is SGHVS, CDR2 FQNEAQ. The DNA of the CDR3 is TGTGCCAGCAGCTCAGGGACCTCTGAAGCTTTCTTT. It translates to CASSSGTSEAFF.

This clonotype showed up many times. CDR3 in DNA: TGCGCCAGCAGCCAAGATAAGGGGGAGCCCCAGCATTTT. It codes for CASSQDKGEPQHF. This chain connects TRBV4-3 to TRBJ1-5; D perhaps matches TRBD1 (6 bases). Germline values: CDR1 LGHNA, CDR2 YSLEER. V lost 0 bases and J 8 bases, leaving 8 bases between the germline ends. The length of the CDR3 is 13 residues.

This chain uses TRBV4-3 with TRBJ2-7; D call uncertain. This CDR3 contains 17 residues. With 4 bases removed from V and 3 bases from J, the gap between germline ends came to 22 bases. CDR1 is LGHNA and CDR2 is YSLEER in the germline V gene. In DNA, the CDR3 is TGCGCCAGCAGCCGCCGCCGGGCGCCCACACCTTTCTACGAGCAGTACTTC. It translates to CASSRRRAPTPFYEQYF.

Ten or more counts support this clonotype. The genes are TRBV12-5 and TRBJ2-7, with 8 bases aligning to TRBD1. V gave up 1 base and J gave up 4 bases; unmatched junction bases: 15. The CDR3 is made up of 18 amino acids. Germline V CDR1 and CDR2: LGHNT, FRNRAP. The CDR3: CASGLAQGVGLSGYEQYF. In DNA form, the CDR3 reads TGTGCTAGTGGTTTGGCACAGGGGGTCGGTCTGAGTGGTTACGAGCAGTACTTC. Looking up the rest from reference TRBV12-5 and TRBJ2-7 gives the full variable domain: DARVTQTPRHKVTEMGQEVTMRCQPILGHNTVFWYRQTMMQGLELLAYFRNRAPLDDSGMPKDRFSAEMPDATLATLKIQPSEPRDSAVYFCASGLAQGVGLSGYEQYFGPGTRLTVT.

This sequence joins TRBV5-1 and TRBJ2-3; 7 bases are a match to TRBD2. The germline gives CDR1 SGHRS, CDR2 YFSETQ. V was pared by 7 bases and J by 4 bases, with 3 bases of the junction left unmatched. This CDR3 region has 12 residues. The CDR3 DNA reads TGCGCCAGCGGACTAGGTGCAGATACGCAGTATTTT. It yields the protein CASGLGADTQYF.

This clonotype was counted many times. V gene TRBV6-5 combines with J gene TRBJ2-3; D possibly corresponds to TRBD2 (6 bases). Germline V gives CDR1 MNHEY, CDR2 SVGAGI. The length of the CDR3 is 14 residues. V was trimmed by 4 bases and J by 5 bases, leaving 13 bases between them. The CDR3 DNA sequence: TGTGCCAGCAGTTCAGGAGGGTGGGGAGATACGCAGTATTTT. Its protein is CASSSGGWGDTQYF.

In the case of this clonotype: A read error may account for a junction end that differs from germline. This CDR3 is CASSLGALTYEEYF. Here the CDR3 DNA reads TGTGCCAGCAGTTTAGGTGCCCTTACCTACGAGGAGTACTTC. This sequence joins TRBV6-5 and TRBJ2-7; D gene unclear. The germline V gene encodes CDR1 MNHEY and CDR2 SVGAGI. The CDR3 runs to 14 residues.

The rearrangement uses TRBV6-1 and TRBJ2-4, with 14 bases identical to TRBD2. The J segment lost 10 bases and the V segment lost 3 bases, leaving 11 bases of the junction unmatched. The CDR3 is 17 residues long. CDR1 and CDR2 (germline): MNHNS, SASEGT. The CDR3 loop is CASSDRGLAGDPPIQYF. CDR3 in DNA: TGTGCCAGCAGTGATCGGGGACTAGCGGGAGACCCACCTATTCAGTACTTC.

At least ten counts were recorded for this clonotype. The chain carries TRBV20-1 and TRBJ1-5, with D unclear. V dropped 0 bases and J dropped 7 bases, with 13 bases sitting between them. Germline V gene data show CDR1 as DFQATT and CDR2 as SNEGSKA (reference sequence). The CDR3 is 14 amino acids. The CDR3 sequence: CSARDLGNGQPQHF. CDR3 nucleotide sequence: TGCAGTGCTAGAGATCTGGGGAATGGACAGCCCCAGCATTTT.

A few counts support this clonotype. The chain carries TRBV5-1 and TRBJ2-7, with a weak D call TRBD1 (6 bases). There are 12 residues in the CDR3. Trimming stripped 1 base from V and 6 bases from J, with 8 bases between. The germline CDR1 and CDR2 sequences are SGHRS and YFSETQ. The CDR3 reads CASSLTGFEQYF. The CDR3 region has the DNA TGCGCCAGCAGCTTGACAGGGTTCGAGCAGTACTTC.

The chain links TRBV7-2 to TRBJ1-4, with D tentatively TRBD1 (5 bases). V lost 2 bases and J lost 10, with 17 bases in between. Looked up from germline, CDR1 is SGHTA and CDR2 is FQGNSA. This CDR3 region has 15 residues. DNA of the CDR3: TGTGCCAGCAGCTTACTTGGGCCCACAAGGGGAAAACTGTTTTTT. It is translated as CASSLLGPTRGKLFF.

This clonotype was observed a handful of times. This chain links TRBV21-1 with TRBJ1-5. TRBV21-1 is described as a pseudogene. The CDR3 is 11 amino acids. The CDR3 reads CAGGEEVAQHF. The CDR3 region has the DNA TGTGCCGGTGGAGAAGAAGTGGCCCAGCATTTT.

This clonotype was observed a handful of times. The J gene is TRBJ2-3, the V gene TRBV20-1, with D perhaps being TRBD1 or TRBD2 (5 bases each). The CDR3 contains 12 residues. V was cut by 6 bases and J by 4 bases, with 11 bases left in between. Germline V gives CDR1 DFQATT, CDR2 SNEGSKA (reference sequence). The CDR3 bases are TGCAGTGCCGCCCAGGGACCAGATACGCAGTATTTT. Its protein is CSAAQGPDTQYF.

This clonotype turned up a few times. The chain recombines TRBV6-2 or TRBV6-3 with TRBJ2-7, with a weak D call TRBD2 (5 bases). Germline V gives CDR1 MNHEY, CDR2 SVGEGT. CDR3 length: 12 residues. Trimming cost V 5 bases and J 7 bases, with 12 bases left between them. The CDR3 protein is CASSQTPGEQYF. CDR3 DNA: TGTGCCAGCAGTCAAACCCCGGGGGAGCAGTACTTC.

The chain employs TRBV10-3 and TRBJ1-1, with D uncertain. The CDR3 contains 12 residues. The ends were cut back, 8 bases at V and 4 bases at J, with 11 bases in the middle. Per the germline V gene, CDR1 is ENHRY and CDR2 is SYGVKD. The DNA of the CDR3 is TGTGCCATCGAGGGCCTTGGCACTGAAGCTTTCTTT. It is translated as CAIEGLGTEAFF.

In this sample, this clonotype turned up a few times. The chain joins TRBV10-3 to TRBJ1-3; D is undetermined. Germline V lookup: CDR1 ENHRY, CDR2 SYGVKD. The CDR3 length is 18 residues. V was cut by 0 bases and J by 1 base, with 16 bases left in between. Here the CDR3 DNA reads TGTGCCATCAGTGAGTCACCGGCGGGCGGGCGTTCTGGAAACACCATATATTTT. The encoded protein is CAISESPAGGRSGNTIYF.

This clonotype has a handful of counts. This sequence joins TRBV6-5 and TRBJ2-5; 9 positions match TRBD2. Trimming took 4 bases from V and 5 from J; bases not matched to a gene: 11. CDR1 and CDR2 from the germline V gene are MNHEY and SVGAGI. The CDR3 spans 16 residues. The CDR3 region is CASSSPSGVLSETQYF. Written as DNA, the CDR3 is TGTGCCAGCAGTTCCCCTAGCGGGGTACTTTCGGAGACCCAGTACTTC.

This clonotype was detected a few times. The rearrangement uses TRBV6-2 or TRBV6-3 and TRBJ2-1; 13 nucleotides match TRBD2. V shed 6 bases and J 9 bases; nucleotides not matched to a gene: 8. This CDR3 region has 15 residues. The germline CDR1 and CDR2 sequences are MNHEY and SVGEGT. CDR3 nucleotides: TGTGCCAGCAGCCCTGGACTAGCGGGAGTAGGTGAGCAGTTCTTC. It specifies CASSPGLAGVGEQFF.